The 30 T cell receptor beta chains below all came from one sample that was sequenced in a study of beta chain features in type 1 diabetes. What was sequenced were expressed TCRB transcripts, since all of the isolated RNA had been reverse transcribed. Repertoires were generated with immunoSEQ multiplex PCR, while TCRdb's copy carries only in-frame clones and drops some. The sample lists about 300,000 clones, 8% occurring once. The sequencing input was central memory CD4+ T cells from blood. Every receptor here comes from a woman between 18 and 30 years old in good health.

This clone was recorded many times. V usage is TRBV30 and J usage is TRBJ2-7, with TRBD1 as a possible D gene (6 bases). The CDR3 totals 14 residues. V was clipped by 5 bases and J by 1 base, with 15 bases between them. Germline V CDR1 and CDR2: GTSNPN, SVGIG (reference sequence). As DNA, the CDR3 is TGTGCCTGGGAATATGGGCAGGGGTCCTACGAGCAGTACTTC. The encoded protein is CAWEYGQGSYEQYF.

This clone has only a few counts. The CDR3: CSVGQGANIQYF. CDR3 nucleotide sequence: TGCAGCGTCGGACAGGGGGCCAACATTCAGTACTTC. The V call is TRBV29-1, the J call TRBJ2-4, with 11 bases matching TRBD1. The V segment lost 6 bases and the J segment 7 bases; nucleotides outside the gene matches: 2. Germline values: CDR1 SQVTM, CDR2 ANQGSEA. This CDR3 is 12 amino acids long.

The gene calls are TRBV6-6 and TRBJ1-5; D might be TRBD1 (6 bases). Looked up from germline, CDR1 is MNHNY and CDR2 is SVGAGI (reference sequence). V lost 9 bases to trimming and J lost 3 bases, with 21 bases between them. CDR3 size: 16 residues. CDR3 residues: CASRRVQGSNNQPQHF. As DNA, the CDR3 is TGTGCCAGTCGTAGGGTCCAGGGGTCCAACAATCAGCCCCAGCATTTT.

This clone showed up just a few times. This chain links TRBV6-6 with TRBJ2-5, with D perhaps TRBD2 (5 bases). The CDR3 has 12 residues. Germline CDR1 is MNHNY and CDR2 is SVGAGI (reference sequence). Trimming took 10 bases from V and 5 from J, leaving 14 bases between them. CDR3 protein: CATSPGEETQYF. Written as DNA, the CDR3 is TGTGCCACCTCACCCGGGGAGGAGACCCAGTACTTC.

Only a few counts were recorded for this clone. The gene calls are TRBV2 and TRBJ2-5; TRBD1 matches 9 bases. The V gene end was trimmed by 6 bases and the J gene end by 4 bases; junction bases not matched to a gene: 9. CDR3 length: 15 amino acids. Germline V gene lookup returns CDR1 SNHLY and CDR2 FYNNEI. CDR3 nucleotides: TGTGCCAGCAGGTCCGGGACAGGGCGGCGAGAGACCCAGTACTTC. Translation: CASRSGTGRRETQYF.

Here the CDR3 reads CATSPRQGAGYTF. The CDR3 bases are TGTGCCACCAGCCCAAGACAGGGGGCGGGCTACACCTTC. The genes are TRBV15 and TRBJ1-2, with 10 bases fitting TRBD1. With 5 bases clipped from V and 8 bases from J, the junction kept 5 bases outside the gene matches. The CDR3 has 13 amino acids. The germline gives CDR1 LNHNV, CDR2 YYDKDF (reference sequence).

V is TRBV7-2 and J is TRBJ2-3; D not resolved. The V gene lost 5 bases and the J gene lost 6 bases, with 15 bases spanning the gap. The V gene's germline CDR1 is SGHTA and CDR2 FQGNSA. This CDR3 is built from 14 residues. CDR3 DNA: TGTGCCAGCAGCCAAGATGAGGTGGTTGATACGCAGTATTTT. Residues: CASSQDEVVDTQYF.

This chain joins TRBV29-1 and TRBJ2-7, with a weak D call TRBD1 (6 bases). The V end was cut by 2 bases, the J end by 6 bases, with 11 bases between. This CDR3 has 12 amino acids. The germline V gene has CDR1 SQVTM and CDR2 ANQGSEA. The CDR3 here is CSVELGAREQYF. CDR3 bases: TGCAGCGTTGAATTGGGGGCTCGCGAGCAGTACTTC.

Ten or more counts support this clone. The V and J genes are TRBV9 and TRBJ2-1; possibly TRBD2 for D (6 bases). The CDR3 has 16 amino acids. Per the germline V gene, CDR1 is SGDLS and CDR2 is YYNGEE. V was pared by 5 bases and J by 6 bases, with 21 bases between. CDR3 sequence (DNA): TGTGCCAGCAGTGCCCTCGGGAGTGTCGAGGGCAATGAGCAGTTCTTC. Its protein is CASSALGSVEGNEQFF.

Only a few counts were recorded for this clone. The V and J genes are TRBV5-6 and TRBJ2-7; TRBD1 agrees at 7 bases. Germline-derived CDR1 and CDR2 are SGHDT and YYEEEE. The CDR3 has 13 residues. V shed 5 bases and J 7 bases; nucleotides not matched to a gene: 9. The CDR3 DNA is TGTGCCAGCAGGGGACAGCCCATGGGAGAGCAGTACTTC. Its translation: CASRGQPMGEQYF.

The chain combines TRBV18 with TRBJ2-7, with D perhaps being TRBD1 or TRBD2 (6 bases each). V lost 9 bases and J lost 3, with 12 bases in between. This CDR3 is 12 amino acids long. Per germline, CDR1 KGHSH and CDR2 LQKENI. The CDR3 nucleotides are TGTGCCAGTCGACAGGAGGGCTACGAGCAGTACTTC. Residues: CASRQEGYEQYF.

This clone was picked up a small number of times. V gene TRBV7-7 combines with J gene TRBJ2-5; D is perhaps TRBD2 (5 bases). The germline V and J ends were trimmed by 2 bases and 1 base, with 11 bases remaining between them. The CDR3 is 15 amino acids. CDR1 and CDR2 (germline): SSHAT, FNYEAQ (reference sequence). CDR3 DNA sequence: TGTGCCAGCAGCTTACGGCGGGCATCCCAAGAGACCCAGTACTTC. Its translation: CASSLRRASQETQYF.

This clone was observed a few times. The chain combines TRBV6-5 with TRBJ2-7; 7 bases are shared with TRBD2. The CDR3 spans 14 residues. Germline CDR1 reads MNHEY; CDR2 reads SVGAGI. J lost 2 bases, V lost 5 bases, and 6 bases had no gene match. The CDR3 DNA is TGTGCCAGCAGTCCGCGGGGAGGGGCCTACGAGCAGTACGTC. As protein: CASSPRGGAYEQYV.

This clone was recorded at least ten times. The chain carries TRBV18 and TRBJ2-1; D is perhaps TRBD2 (6 bases). Germline CDR1 reads KGHSH; CDR2 reads LQKENI. CDR3 size: 13 residues. Trimming shortened V by 8 bases and J by 8 bases, and 16 bases separated the two germline ends. The CDR3 DNA sequence: TGTGCCAGCGTAGCCCCTAGCGCTTATGAGCAGTTCTTC. As protein: CASVAPSAYEQFF.

The chain is built from TRBV2 and TRBJ2-2; unclear D gene. Germline CDR1 and CDR2: SNHLY and FYNNEI. With 3 bases removed from V and 5 bases from J, the gap between germline ends came to 10 bases. The CDR3 totals 14 residues. CDR3: CASSDDRRTGELFF. CDR3 coding DNA: TGTGCCAGCAGTGACGATAGACGTACCGGGGAGCTGTTTTTT.

V is TRBV5-1 and J is TRBJ2-2; 8 bases are a match to TRBD2. This CDR3 spans 15 amino acids. V shed 4 bases, J shed 9 bases, and the junction held 11 bases outside the gene matches. The germline V gene has CDR1 SGHRS and CDR2 YFSETQ. In DNA, the CDR3 is TGCGCCAGCAGCCCTCTAGCGGGTGATGGCCGGGAGCTGTTTTTT. Its translation: CASSPLAGDGRELFF.

This sequence joins TRBV15 and TRBJ2-7; D may be TRBD1 (6 bases). V was trimmed by 4 bases and J by 2 bases, leaving 12 bases between them. Germline V gene lookup returns CDR1 LNHNV and CDR2 YYDKDF (reference sequence). The CDR3 is 14 residues long. CDR3 nucleotides: TGTGCCACCAGCACGCTGACAGGTGCCTACGAGCAGTACTTC. Translating gives CATSTLTGAYEQYF. The variable domain in full, completed from reference TRBV15 and TRBJ2-7, reads DAMVIQNPRYQVTQFGKPVTLSCSQTLNHNVMYWYQQKSSQAPKLLFHYYDKDFNNEADTPDNFQSRRPNTSFCFLDIRSPGLGDTAMYLCATSTLTGAYEQYFGPGTRLTVT.

This clone was counted a few times. The CDR3 loop reads CSVHEGQNSPLHF. CDR3 DNA: TGCAGCGTCCACGAGGGACAGAATTCACCCCTCCACTTT. The chain recombines TRBV29-1 with TRBJ1-6; 7 bases fit TRBD1. Germline-derived CDR1 and CDR2 are SQVTM and ANQGSEA. The V gene end was trimmed by 6 bases and the J gene end by 7 bases; junction bases not matched to a gene: 6. The CDR3 loop spans 13 amino acids.

The sample holds many counts of this clone. The chain has TRBV6-6 and TRBJ1-2, with D possibly being TRBD1 (5 bases). The germline V gene has CDR1 MNHNY and CDR2 SVGAGI (reference sequence). CDR3 length: 12 amino acids. The V end was cut by 6 bases, the J end by 5 bases, with 10 bases between. CDR3 protein: CASSQGPYGYTF. The CDR3 DNA sequence: TGTGCCAGCAGCCAGGGTCCGTATGGCTACACCTTC.

This clone came up a few times. The chain recombines TRBV6-1 with TRBJ2-3; TRBD2 matches 14 bases. CDR1 is MNHNS and CDR2 is SASEGT in the germline V gene. The length of the CDR3 is 16 residues. The J segment lost 7 bases and the V segment lost 4 bases, leaving 7 bases of the junction unmatched. CDR3 in amino acids: CASSGLAGGITNTQYF. The CDR3 nucleotides are TGTGCCAGCAGTGGACTAGCGGGAGGGATTACGAATACGCAGTATTTT.

J is TRBJ1-2 and V is TRBV10-3, with TRBD1 matching over 9 bases. CDR1 and CDR2 (germline): ENHRY, SYGVKD. Germline trimming cut 11 bases from V and 6 bases from J; bases unmatched to any gene: 10. This CDR3 region has 13 residues. The CDR3 loop is CASSPGQGNGYTF. The CDR3 DNA is TGTGCCTCGTCCCCGGGACAGGGCAATGGCTACACCTTC.

The V gene is TRBV9, the J gene TRBJ1-1; D gene uncertain. The CDR3 loop spans 14 amino acids. Germline V lookup: CDR1 SGDLS, CDR2 YYNGEE. Trimming took 4 bases from V and 0 from J, leaving 10 bases between them. The DNA of the CDR3 is TGTGCCAGCAGCCCCTCGAATGTGAACACTGAAGCTTTCTTT. Residues: CASSPSNVNTEAFF.

This clone was recorded a few times. This chain connects TRBV4-3 to TRBJ2-1; 16 positions match TRBD2. The V gene's germline CDR1 is LGHNA and CDR2 YSLEER. V lost 1 base and J lost 1; bases outside the gene matches: 7. The CDR3 runs 20 residues. The DNA for the CDR3 is TGCGCCAGCAGCCAAGGTCCTCCGGGACTAGCGGGAGGGTCCTACAATGAGCAGTTCTTC. As protein: CASSQGPPGLAGGSYNEQFF.

This clone occurred many times. V is TRBV28 and J is TRBJ1-3; no definite D call. Germline-derived CDR1 and CDR2 are MDHEN and SYDVKM. Trimming pared 6 bases from V and 3 bases from J, leaving 9 bases between. The length of the CDR3 is 13 residues. The CDR3 loop reads CASSPVGGNTIYF. The CDR3 DNA follows: TGTGCCAGCAGCCCCGTTGGTGGAAACACCATATATTTT.

This clone has only a few counts. The V and J genes are TRBV2 and TRBJ2-7; D is undetermined. The CDR3 runs to 14 residues. Germline CDR1 SNHLY, CDR2 FYNNEI. The V and J ends lost 1 base and 6 bases respectively, with 13 bases between them. The CDR3 is CASSEERTPSEQYF. In DNA form, the CDR3 reads TGTGCCAGCAGTGAAGAACGCACACCGAGCGAGCAGTACTTC. The whole variable domain, remainder taken from reference TRBV2 and TRBJ2-7, is EPEVTQTPSHQVTQMGQEVILRCVPISNHLYFYWYRQILGQKVEFLVSFYNNEISEKSEIFDDQFSVERPDGSNFTLKIRSTKLEDSAMYFCASSEERTPSEQYFGPGTRLTVT.

This clone appeared a few times. V usage is TRBV28 and J usage is TRBJ2-1; maybe TRBD2 (6 bases). V was cut by 5 bases and J by 0 bases, with 14 bases left in between. This CDR3 is built from 16 residues. Germline CDR1 reads MDHEN; CDR2 reads SYDVKM. CDR3 region: CASSPGGGISYNEQFF. CDR3 coding DNA: TGTGCCAGCAGTCCCGGGGGTGGAATCTCCTACAATGAGCAGTTCTTC.

On this clone itself: Within the sample, other DNA sequences also encode this same CDR3. J is TRBJ1-2 and V is TRBV20-1; no clear D gene. The CDR3 is 11 residues long. Trimming shortened V by 6 bases and J by 4 bases, and 9 bases separated the two germline ends. Germline values: CDR1 DFQATT, CDR2 SNEGSKA (reference sequence). The CDR3 sequence is CSAGRGYGYTF. Here the CDR3 DNA reads TGCAGTGCCGGGCGAGGCTATGGCTACACCTTC.

The table lists this clone with a few counts. V gene TRBV11-2 combines with J gene TRBJ2-7; D call uncertain. The CDR3 spans 15 residues. Per germline, CDR1 SGHAT and CDR2 FQNNGV. Trimming took 2 bases from V and 0 from J, leaving 11 bases between them. Written as DNA, the CDR3 is TGTGCCAGCAGCTTAATCCCCGAGAGCTCCTACGAGCAGTACTTC. As protein: CASSLIPESSYEQYF. Complete variable domain (other parts from reference TRBV11-2 and TRBJ2-7): EAGVAQSPRYKIIEKRQSVAFWCNPISGHATLYWYQQILGQGPKLLIQFQNNGVVDDSQLPKDRFSAERLKGVDSTLKIQPAKLEDSAVYLCASSLIPESSYEQYFGPGTRLTVT.

This clone was picked up a small number of times. The rearrangement uses TRBV6-6 and TRBJ1-4; tentative D call: TRBD1 (6 bases). Germline CDR1 and CDR2: MNHNY and SVGAGI (reference sequence). V was cut by 5 bases and J by 7 bases, with 14 bases left in between. This CDR3 region has 14 residues. This CDR3 reads CASSNREQGEKLFF. The CDR3 DNA reads TGTGCCAGCAGTAACAGGGAGCAGGGTGAAAAACTGTTTTTT.

This clone was observed a few times. The chain joins TRBV4-3 to TRBJ1-6; TRBD1 is a possible D gene (6 bases). The CDR3 sequence is 15 residues long. V shed 2 bases and J shed 8 bases, with 13 bases lying between them. CDR1 LGHNA and CDR2 YSLEER come from the germline V gene. The CDR3: CASSQRDDRYSPLHF. DNA of the CDR3: TGCGCCAGCAGCCAAAGGGATGACAGGTATTCACCCCTCCACTTT.